The rows below give T cell receptor beta chains drawn from one sample of a study of blood T cell repertoires in COVID-19. Sequencing was performed with immunoSEQ multiplex PCR; in TCRdb, only in-frame clones are kept and a portion is missing. The sample yields 350,000 to 550,000 clones, 75% to 90% seen once. Sequencing was carried out using PBMCs or T cells enriched from blood (not recorded which). The source of these receptors is a man younger than 40 who had recovered from COVID-19. CDR3s include the opening cysteine and the closing phenylalanine or tryptophan. A D gene is named only where the DNA matches it firmly. Rows may omit the clone size; those that give it use once, few, many or a size class.

TRBJ2-3	.	TRBD1	TRBV7-6	CASSSPGTGERDTQYF	TGTGCCAGCAGCTCCCCGGGTACAGGGGAGCGAGATACGCAGTATTTT
TRBJ1-2	.	TRBD1	TRBV5-6	CASSFITGAGYTF	TGTGCCAGCAGCTTCATAACAGGGGCCGGCTACACCTTC
TRBJ2-3	.	.	TRBV30	CAWGDTGYTDTQYF	TGTGCCTGGGGTGACACCGGCTACACAGATACGCAGTATTTT
TRBJ1-1	.	TRBD1	TRBV5-4	CASSSQGIGTEAFF	TGTGCCAGCAGCTCACAGGGGATAGGCACTGAAGCTTTCTTT
TRBJ2-3	.	.	TRBV7-9	CASSFEGATDTQYF	TGTGCCAGCAGCTTCGAAGGGGCCACAGATACGCAGTATTTT
TRBJ2-1	.	TRBD1	TRBV7-9	CASSLARGQGLWFF	TGTGCCAGCAGCTTAGCTCGGGGACAGGGGCTTTGGTTCTTC
TRBJ2-2	.	TRBD1	TRBV7-9	CASRPGTGGTGELFF	TGTGCCAGCAGGCCCGGGACAGGGGGCACCGGGGAGCTGTTTTTT
TRBJ2-3	once	TRBD2	TRBV18	CASSQGLAGAVDTQYF	TGTGCCAGCTCACAAGGACTAGCGGGAGCCGTAGATACGCAGTATTTT
TRBJ1-2	.	TRBD1	TRBV20-1	CSAPTGDGYTF	TGCAGTGCCCCAACAGGGGATGGCTACACCTTC
TRBJ2-3	.	TRBD2	TRBV6-5	CASQPGLASDTQYF	TGTGCCAGCCAACCGGGACTAGCATCAGATACGCAGTATTTT
TRBJ1-1	.	.	TRBV3-1/TRBV3-2	CASSPQGHDTEAFF	TGTGCCAGCAGCCCTCAGGGGCACGACACTGAAGCTTTCTTT
TRBJ2-1	.	.	TRBV11-3	CASSLDRSSNEQFF	TGTGCCAGCAGCTTAGATCGTAGTAGCAATGAGCAGTTCTTC
TRBJ1-2	once	TRBD1	TRBV6-1	CASSEDRGHYGYTF	TGTGCCAGCAGTGAGGACAGGGGGCACTATGGCTACACCTTC
TRBJ1-2	.	TRBD1	TRBV18	CASSPGQDPNYGYTF	TGTGCCAGCTCACCAGGACAGGACCCTAACTATGGCTACACCTTC
TRBJ2-2	.	TRBD2	TRBV5-1	CASSQTGTTTGELFF	TGCGCCAGCAGCCAAACCGGGACTACCACCGGGGAGCTGTTTTTT
TRBJ2-2	.	TRBD2	TRBV11-2	CASSLGLAGVVELFF	TGTGCCAGCAGCTTAGGACTAGCGGGAGTAGTGGAGCTGTTTTTT
TRBJ1-6	many	.	TRBV3-1/TRBV3-2	CASSQDSTRPLHF	TGTGCCAGCAGCCAAGACTCTACGAGGCCCCTCCACTTT
TRBJ2-2	.	.	TRBV12-3/TRBV12-4	CASTYTGELFF	TGTGCCAGCACCTACACCGGGGAGCTGTTTTTT
TRBJ1-2	.	TRBD1	TRBV5-1	CASSLGTGLFYGYTF	TGCGCCAGCAGCTTAGGGACAGGGCTTTTCTATGGCTACACCTTC
TRBJ1-1	.	TRBD1	TRBV7-9	CASSLPQQGAEAFF	TGTGCCAGCAGCTTGCCCCAACAGGGGGCTGAAGCTTTCTTT
TRBJ1-4	.	TRBD1	TRBV28	CASRRQGAVNEKLFF	TGTGCCAGCAGACGACAGGGGGCCGTGAATGAAAAACTGTTTTTT
TRBJ1-1	.	.	TRBV12-3/TRBV12-4	CASRLTVGAFF	TGTGCCAGCAGATTAACAGTTGGAGCTTTCTTT
TRBJ1-2	.	.	TRBV7-9	CASSREDSRNYGYTF	TGTGCCAGCAGCCGAGAGGACAGCCGGAACTATGGCTACACCTTC
TRBJ2-7	.	.	TRBV23-1	CASSPSSRNEQYF	TGCGCCAGCAGTCCATCGTCTCGTAACGAGCAGTACTTC
TRBJ2-1	few	TRBD2	TRBV18	CASSPPFGTSGFKQFF	TGTGCCAGCTCACCACCCTTCGGGACTAGCGGATTTAAGCAGTTCTTC
TRBJ2-2	few	TRBD2	TRBV28	CASGFGTSGKVGELFF	TGTGCCAGCGGATTTGGGACTAGCGGGAAGGTCGGGGAGCTGTTTTTT
TRBJ1-5	.	.	TRBV6-2/TRBV6-3	CASSYAGAVGNQPQHF	TGTGCCAGCAGTTATGCGGGGGCGGTGGGCAATCAGCCCCAGCATTTT
TRBJ2-3	.	TRBD2	TRBV5-1	CASTKGLAGSTDTQYF	TGCGCCAGCACCAAGGGACTAGCGGGAAGCACAGATACGCAGTATTTT
TRBJ1-1	.	.	TRBV10-3	CATQREGVTEAFF	TGTGCCACCCAAAGGGAGGGTGTCACTGAAGCTTTCTTT
TRBJ1-1	.	.	TRBV6-5	CASKSLYMNTEAFF	TGTGCCAGCAAATCCCTTTACATGAACACTGAAGCTTTCTTT
TRBJ1-4	.	TRBD1	TRBV6-1	CASSEWTGSEKLFF	TGTGCCAGCAGTGAATGGACAGGATCGGAAAAACTGTTTTTT
TRBJ2-2	.	.	TRBV5-1	CASSPFPDSTGELFF	TGCGCCAGCAGCCCCTTCCCGGACAGCACCGGGGAGCTGTTTTTT
TRBJ2-3	.	.	TRBV3-1/TRBV3-2	CASSPSSDIWIGDTQYF	TGTGCCAGCAGCCCCTCTTCGGACATCTGGATCGGAGATACGCAGTATTTT
TRBJ2-5	.	TRBD2	TRBV7-2	CASSAASGRQETQYF	TGTGCCAGCAGCGCCGCTAGCGGGAGACAAGAGACCCAGTACTTC
TRBJ2-3	.	TRBD1	TRBV5-1	CASSYVRDRGTDTQYF	TGCGCCAGCAGCTACGTCCGGGACAGGGGAACAGATACGCAGTATTTT
TRBJ2-7	.	.	TRBV5-1	CASSLGQELYEQYF	TGCGCCAGCAGCTTGGGACAGGAGCTGTACGAGCAGTACTTC
TRBJ1-1	few	TRBD1	TRBV9	CASSLQGAGTEAFF	TGTGCCAGCAGCTTACAGGGGGCTGGGACTGAAGCTTTCTTT
TRBJ2-1	.	.	TRBV29-1	CSVEDRLYNEQFF	TGCAGCGTTGAAGACAGATTATACAATGAGCAGTTCTTC
TRBJ2-3	once	.	TRBV9	CASSVAGSTDTQYF	TGTGCCAGCAGCGTAGCAGGGAGCACAGATACGCAGTATTTT
TRBJ2-2	.	TRBD1	TRBV7-9	CASSLLTGGLVAGELFF	TGTGCCAGCAGCTTACTAACAGGGGGCCTTGTGGCCGGGGAGCTGTTTTTT
TRBJ1-4	.	.	TRBV2	CASSDPHGGNEKLFF	TGTGCCAGCAGTGACCCACACGGGGGTAATGAAAAACTGTTTTTT
TRBJ2-1	.	TRBD1	TRBV24-1	CATSDYGQGAGNEQFF	TGTGCCACCAGTGATTACGGACAGGGGGCAGGGAATGAGCAGTTCTTC
TRBJ1-6	.	.	TRBV19	CASSAAGDFSPLHF	TGTGCCAGTTCTGCGGCAGGGGATTTTTCACCCCTCCACTTT
TRBJ2-7	.	.	TRBV28	CASTPIVETYEQYF	TGTGCCAGCACCCCTATCGTGGAGACCTACGAGCAGTACTTC
TRBJ2-7	.	TRBD1	TRBV14	CASSQDEGQGAYEQYF	TGTGCCAGCAGCCAAGATGAGGGACAGGGGGCCTACGAGCAGTACTTC
TRBJ1-5	once	TRBD1	TRBV6-5	CASSRQGAEQPQHF	TGTGCCAGCAGTCGACAGGGGGCAGAACAGCCCCAGCATTTT
TRBJ2-3	.	.	TRBV28	CASSLAWATDTQYF	TGTGCCAGCAGTTTAGCATGGGCAACAGATACGCAGTATTTT
TRBJ2-7	.	TRBD2	TRBV7-9	CASSLAGGSPYEQYF	TGTGCCAGCAGCCTAGCGGGGGGGAGCCCCTACGAGCAGTACTTC
TRBJ2-5	.	TRBD1	TRBV12-3/TRBV12-4	CASSSTGVGGQYF	TGTGCCAGCAGTTCGACAGGGGTGGGCGGGCAGTACTTC
TRBJ1-1	few	.	TRBV28	CATRGRRSEAFF	TGTGCCACCAGGGGTCGGAGGTCCGAAGCTTTCTTT
TRBJ2-7	.	TRBD2	TRBV3-1/TRBV3-2	CASSQGLAGAYEQYF	TGTGCCAGCAGCCAAGGACTAGCGGGGGCCTACGAGCAGTACTTC
TRBJ1-5	few	.	TRBV11-2	CASSLEGAINQPQHF	TGTGCCAGCAGCTTAGAAGGGGCGATTAATCAGCCCCAGCATTTT
TRBJ2-7	once	TRBD1	TRBV7-9	CASRLAGGNEQYF	TGTGCCAGCAGACTAGCAGGGGGCAACGAGCAGTACTTC
TRBJ2-2	.	TRBD2	TRBV11-2	CASSEPSGRAFSTGELFF	TGTGCCAGCAGCGAACCAAGCGGGAGGGCCTTTAGCACCGGGGAGCTGTTTTTT
TRBJ1-1	once	.	TRBV7-9	CASSPRSEAFF	TGTGCCAGCAGCCCCAGAAGTGAAGCTTTCTTT
TRBJ1-6	.	.	TRBV2	CASSRPGDSPLHF	TGTGCCTCCTCCAGGCCAGGGGATTCACCCCTCCACTTT
TRBJ1-5	.	.	TRBV10-3	CAISGDISQPQHF	TGTGCCATCAGTGGTGACATTTCTCAGCCCCAGCATTTT
TRBJ1-4	.	.	TRBV4-1	CASSQDRGAGEKLFF	TGCGCCAGCAGCCAAGATCGCGGGGCGGGCGAAAAACTGTTTTTT